Listed below are T cell receptor beta chains from one sample, sequenced in a study of graft-versus-host responses after intestinal transplantation. What these receptors recognize is not known. The assay was immunoSEQ multiplex PCR, and TCRdb's table has in-frame clones only and misses some. The sample shows about 120,000 clones, 90% of them seen only once. The sample here was unstimulated CD4+ T cells sorted from spleen or lymph node cells, taken before intestinal transplant. Receptors originate from a human donor who received an intestinal transplant. The CDR3 runs from the conserved cysteine through the conserved F or W. D genes are given only for firm matches. Only some rows state a clone size, as once, few, many or a class for expanded clones.

size | J | V | D | DNA | CDR3
few | TRBJ1-2 | TRBV29-1 | NA | TGCAGCGTTGAAGAGGTGGCTTCCTATGGCTACACCTTC | CSVEEVASYGYTF
NA | TRBJ2-2 | TRBV4-1 | TRBD2 | TGCGCCAGCAGCCAAGCTTCTCCCGGGACTAGCGGGTCCGGGGAGCTGTTTTTT | CASSQASPGTSGSGELFF
NA | TRBJ1-3 | TRBV30 | TRBD1 | TGTGCCTGGAGTGGACAGGGCCACTCTGGAAACACCATATATTTT | CAWSGQGHSGNTIYF
NA | TRBJ1-1 | TRBV27 | NA | TGTGCCAGCAGCCCCCGGCAGGCACTGAACACTGAAGCTTTCTTT | CASSPRQALNTEAFF
NA | TRBJ1-1 | TRBV6-1 | NA | TGTGCCAGCAACAGGGTCACTGAAGCTTTCTTT | CASNRVTEAFF
NA | TRBJ2-1 | TRBV19 | TRBD2 | TGTGCCAGTAGTATGTGGGGTAGCGGGAGGGCCGGTGTCGTTCATGAGCAGTTCTTC | CASSMWGSGRAGVVHEQFF
NA | TRBJ1-2 | TRBV27 | NA | TGTGCCAGCAGTTTTATCCAGGGACTGGCTAACTATGGCTACACCTTC | CASSFIQGLANYGYTF
NA | TRBJ2-1 | TRBV11-2 | TRBD2 | TGTGCCAGCAGCCGGCGCCTAGCGGGCAGAGACAATGAGCAGTTCTTC | CASSRRLAGRDNEQFF
NA | TRBJ2-2 | TRBV5-6 | NA | TGTGCCAGCAGCCACCCGACAGGGAGGATAACCGGGGAGCTGTTTTTT | CASSHPTGRITGELFF
NA | TRBJ2-1 | TRBV18 | NA | TGTGCCAGCTCACCAAACCTAGCGCCTAATGAGCAGTTCTTC | CASSPNLAPNEQFF
NA | TRBJ1-2 | TRBV19 | NA | TGTGCCAGTAGATCAGACAGGATATATGGCTACACCTTC | CASRSDRIYGYTF
NA | TRBJ2-2 | TRBV6-5 | TRBD2 | TGTGCCAGCAGTTACAGAGCGGGGGGGCTCACCGGGGAGCTGTTTTTT | CASSYRAGGLTGELFF
NA | TRBJ2-3 | TRBV11-2 | TRBD2 | TGTGCCAGCAGCTTTCAGACTAGCGGGGGGTTTAGTACGCAGTATTTT | CASSFQTSGGFSTQYF
NA | TRBJ2-7 | TRBV19 | NA | TGTGCCAGTAGTAAAACAGAACCCGCTCGCGAGCAGTACTTC | CASSKTEPAREQYF
NA | TRBJ2-7 | TRBV7-9 | NA | TGTGCCAGCAGCTTAGGAGCCAGCGGTGACCTCTACGAGCAGTACTTC | CASSLGASGDLYEQYF
NA | TRBJ2-7 | TRBV5-4 | TRBD1 | TGTGCCAGCAGTCAGTGGACAGGACGGGAGCAGTACTTC | CASSQWTGREQYF
NA | TRBJ2-7 | TRBV18 | TRBD2 | TGTGCCAGCTCACCCAGGGGACTAGCGGGACCCTACGAGCAGTACTTC | CASSPRGLAGPYEQYF
NA | TRBJ1-3 | TRBV7-9 | TRBD1 | TGTGCCAGCAGCTTAGGGGACAGGGGGCACGGAAACACCATATATTTT | CASSLGDRGHGNTIYF
NA | TRBJ2-5 | TRBV5-6 | NA | TGTGCCAGCAGCTTGCTGGAGACCCAGTACTTC | CASSLLETQYF
NA | TRBJ2-1 | TRBV28 | NA | TGTGCCAGCAGCGTTATCACAGGGCTCAACTACAATGAGCAGTTCTTC | CASSVITGLNYNEQFF
NA | TRBJ1-1 | TRBV15 | NA | TGTGCCACCAGCAGAGATCTGGCAGTGAACACTGAAGCTTTCTTT | CATSRDLAVNTEAFF
NA | TRBJ1-5 | TRBV4-3 | NA | TGCGCCAGCAGCCAAGAGACGGGACAGCCCCAGCATTTT | CASSQETGQPQHF
NA | TRBJ2-6 | TRBV28 | TRBD1 | TGTGCCAGCTCTTCAGGGGGAACTGGGGCCAACGTCCTGACTTTC | CASSSGGTGANVLTF
NA | TRBJ1-1 | TRBV7-2 | TRBD1 | TGTGCCAGCAGCTGGGGACAGCAGCAGGGAGCTTTCTTT | CASSWGQQQGAFF
NA | TRBJ1-6 | TRBV9 | TRBD1 | TGTGCCAGCAGCAAGGGACAGGGTTGGTCACCCCTCCACTTT | CASSKGQGWSPLHF
NA | TRBJ2-3 | TRBV5-1 | NA | TGCGCCAGCAGCTTGGTCAGGGGCACAGATACGCAGTATTTT | CASSLVRGTDTQYF
NA | TRBJ1-2 | TRBV7-8 | NA | TGTGCCAGCAGCTTGGACAGAGCTTATGGCTACACCTTC | CASSLDRAYGYTF
NA | TRBJ2-1 | TRBV14 | TRBD2 | TGTGCCAGCAGCCAAGAAGCGGTAAGATCGCGGACTAGCGGGAGAAATGAGCAGTTCTTC | CASSQEAVRSRTSGRNEQFF
NA | TRBJ2-7 | TRBV10-3 | TRBD1 | TGTGCCATCAGTGAGTCGGTGACAGGGGGCTCCTACGAGCAGTACTTC | CAISESVTGGSYEQYF
NA | TRBJ1-4 | TRBV6-5 | NA | TGTGCCAGCACCCAAGGGGGGGGCTCGAGAAAACTGTTTTTT | CASTQGGGSRKLFF
NA | TRBJ2-1 | TRBV5-1 | NA | TGCGCCAGCAGCTTGATGACCGGGAGCCATGAGCAGTTCTTC | CASSLMTGSHEQFF
NA | TRBJ2-7 | TRBV28 | TRBD1 | TGTGCCAGCCTTCCGGGACAGGGGGTCACATCCTCCTACGAGCAGTACTTC | CASLPGQGVTSSYEQYF